The entry below gives a single T cell receptor beta chain sequence along with its context. What it binds is not known. The germline V and J ends were trimmed by 5 bases and 8 bases, with 16 bases remaining between them. The CDR3 contains 14 residues. Germline CDR1 reads SEHNR; CDR2 reads FQNEAQ (reference sequence). Investigators isolated RNA and reverse transcribed it into cDNA to act as the sequencing template. Some clones are missing from TCRdb's copy, which holds only in-frame ones; the method was immunoSEQ multiplex PCR. The table has some 130,000 clones, roughly 58% seen once; the top ten hold less than 5.5%. This sample stems from a study of CD8+ T cells in alopecia areata. Across the study: Twice a day, 5 to 10 mg of oral tofacitinib was administered to treated patients. Study-wide findings and caveats: Lesional scalp displayed greater clonality than normal scalp, most notably in alopecia totalis/universalis.

V usage is TRBV7-9 and J usage is TRBJ2-1; TRBD2 might be the D (5 bases). Sequencing was performed on CD4+ T cells sorted from blood, taken at week 0. This receptor was identified in a human donor with alopecia areata. In nucleotides, the CDR3 is TGTGCCAGCAGCCCCCTATCGGGGAACGATGAGCAGTTCTTC. Residues: CASSPLSGNDEQFF.